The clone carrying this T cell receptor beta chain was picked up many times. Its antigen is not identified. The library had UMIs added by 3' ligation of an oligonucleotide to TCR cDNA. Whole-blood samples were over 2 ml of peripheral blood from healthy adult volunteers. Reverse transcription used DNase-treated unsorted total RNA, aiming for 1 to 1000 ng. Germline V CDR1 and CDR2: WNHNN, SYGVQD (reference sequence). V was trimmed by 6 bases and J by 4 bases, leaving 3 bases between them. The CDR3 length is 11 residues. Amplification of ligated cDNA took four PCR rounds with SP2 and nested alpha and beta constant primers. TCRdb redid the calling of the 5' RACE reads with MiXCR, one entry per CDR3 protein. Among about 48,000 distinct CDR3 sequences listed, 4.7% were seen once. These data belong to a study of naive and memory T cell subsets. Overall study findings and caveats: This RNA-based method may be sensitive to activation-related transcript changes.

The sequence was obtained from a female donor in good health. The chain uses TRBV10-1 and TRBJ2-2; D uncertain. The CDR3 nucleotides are TGCGCCAGCAGCCTCACCGGGGAGCTGTTTTTT. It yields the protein CASSLTGELFF.